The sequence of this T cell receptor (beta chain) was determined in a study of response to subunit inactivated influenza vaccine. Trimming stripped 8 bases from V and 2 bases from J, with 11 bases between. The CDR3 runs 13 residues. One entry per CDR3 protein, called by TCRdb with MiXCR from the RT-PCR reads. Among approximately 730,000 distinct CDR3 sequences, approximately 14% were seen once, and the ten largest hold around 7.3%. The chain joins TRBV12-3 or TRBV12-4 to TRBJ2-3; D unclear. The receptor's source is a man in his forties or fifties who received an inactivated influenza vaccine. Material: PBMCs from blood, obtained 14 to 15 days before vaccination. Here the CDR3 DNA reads TGTGCCAGCCGAGAGACCCTCACAGATACGCAGTATTTT. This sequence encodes CASRETLTDTQYF.